The 10 T cell receptor beta chains presented below share a single source sample, sequenced in a study of blood T cell repertoires in COVID-19. Clones were read by immunoSEQ multiplex PCR, and TCRdb kept only the in-frame ones, dropping some. The repertoire includes roughly 120,000 clones, about nine tenths of them detected once, and 3.7% sits in the top ten. The sample comprised peripheral blood. All receptors derive from a man in his fifties with active COVID-19.

The chain recombines TRBV11-1 with TRBJ2-5, with 10 bases that match TRBD2. CDR1 is SGHAT, CDR2 FQDESV, per germline (reference sequence). V lost 0 bases and J lost 2; bases outside the gene matches: 3. CDR3 length: 16 amino acids. CDR3 in amino acids: CASSLAPSGGQETQYF. In DNA form, the CDR3 reads TGTGCCAGCAGCTTAGCGCCTAGCGGGGGACAAGAGACCCAGTACTTC.

This clone has only one observation. The chain carries TRBV10-3 and TRBJ2-1; 10 positions agree with TRBD2. The CDR3 is made up of 15 amino acids. CDR1 is ENHRY, CDR2 SYGVKD, per germline. V lost 7 bases, J lost 2 bases, and 5 bases stayed unmatched. CDR3 amino acids: CAIMESGGAYNEQFF. CDR3 nucleotides: TGTGCCATCATGGAGAGCGGGGGGGCCTACAATGAGCAGTTCTTC.

The V gene is TRBV24-1, the J gene TRBJ2-1; the D is unclear. The V and J ends lost 2 bases and 6 bases respectively, with 10 bases between them. The CDR3 is 14 residues long. The V gene's germline CDR1 is KGHDR and CDR2 SFDVKD. DNA for the CDR3: TGTGCCACCAGTGATTCCTTAGCAAGCAATGAGCAGTTCTTC. This sequence encodes CATSDSLASNEQFF.

This clone was picked up one time. The V gene is TRBV5-1, the J gene TRBJ1-1; D is unclear. This CDR3 spans 12 amino acids. Germline V gives CDR1 SGHRS, CDR2 YFSETQ. Trimming cost V 9 bases and J 7 bases, with 16 bases left between them. CDR3 coding DNA: TGCGCCACCTCACCTCCGTCAGGTGAAGCTTTCTTT. The encoded protein is CATSPPSGEAFF.

This chain joins TRBV5-5 and TRBJ2-1, with TRBD2 as a possible D gene (5 bases). Germline CDR1 is SGHKS and CDR2 is YYEKEE (reference sequence). CDR3 size: 16 residues. Trimming removed 0 bases at V and 0 bases at J, with 10 bases between. CDR3 sequence (DNA): TGTGCCAGCAGCTTGGCTCGCCTAGCCTCCTACAATGAGCAGTTCTTC. Translation gives CASSLARLASYNEQFF.

The chain combines TRBV7-9 with TRBJ2-3; 11 bases map to TRBD2. Germline V gives CDR1 SEHNR, CDR2 FQNEAQ (reference sequence). The CDR3 contains 17 residues. The J segment lost 4 bases and the V segment lost 2 bases, leaving 8 bases of the junction unmatched. CDR3: CASSLNLAGGRADTQYF. Written as DNA, the CDR3 is TGTGCCAGCAGCTTAAATTTAGCGGGGGGGCGTGCAGATACGCAGTATTTT.

This rearrangement joins TRBV7-9 to TRBJ1-5; D unresolved. Trimming removed 5 bases at V and 5 bases at J, with 10 bases between. Per germline, CDR1 SEHNR and CDR2 FQNEAQ (reference sequence). This CDR3 comprises 13 residues. In DNA form, the CDR3 reads TGTGCCAGCAGCAACGACTGGGATCAGCCCCAGCATTTT. It encodes CASSNDWDQPQHF.

V is TRBV19 and J is TRBJ1-2; TRBD1 aligns across 9 bases. The length of the CDR3 is 13 residues. V shed 3 bases and J 7 bases; nucleotides not matched to a gene: 3. Germline assignment: CDR1 LNHDA and CDR2 SQIVND (reference sequence). The CDR3 nucleotides are TGTGCCAGTAGTATCGGGACAGGGCTTGGCTACACCTTC. Its translation is CASSIGTGLGYTF.

This chain uses TRBV4-2 with TRBJ2-3; the match to TRBD2 covers 12 bases. The CDR3 is 20 amino acids. Germline loops: CDR1 LGHNA, CDR2 YNFKEQ. V dropped 1 base and J dropped 1; count of bases not matched to a gene: 12. The CDR3 DNA is TGTGCCAGCAGCCAAGTTTATAGGCTAGCGGGGGGGCCGGGCACAGATACGCAGTATTTT. Translating it yields CASSQVYRLAGGPGTDTQYF.

The chain uses TRBV10-1 and TRBJ2-5, with D possibly matching TRBD2 (5 bases). This CDR3 is built from 13 residues. The V gene lost 4 bases and the J gene lost 3 bases, with 9 bases spanning the gap. Germline CDR1 is WNHNN and CDR2 is SYGVQD (reference sequence). The CDR3 DNA is TGCGCCAGCAGTGGGACTCCTGAAGAGACCCAGTACTTC. It is translated as CASSGTPEETQYF.